These T cell receptor beta chains were read from a single sample in a study of monozygotic twins with inflammatory bowel disease. One entry per CDR3 protein, without DNA, is what TCRdb gives after re-calling the 5' RACE reads. The sample totals some 170,000 distinct CDR3 sequences. The sequenced sample was blood. These receptor sequences come from a human donor with ulcerative colitis or Crohn's disease, or a healthy co-twin of an affected twin (not recorded which). The CDR3 runs from the conserved cysteine through the conserved F or W. Fields, in order: CDR3 protein, J gene, V gene.

CDR3: CASSPPTSGVYNEQFF; J: TRBJ2-1; V: TRBV19
CDR3: CASSIARGAPPQHF; J: TRBJ1-5; V: TRBV19
CDR3: CASSQEDTAYEQYF; J: TRBJ2-7; V: TRBV4-2
CDR3: CASSPNPRGETQYF; J: TRBJ2-5; V: TRBV19
CDR3: CASSLARFNEQFF; J: TRBJ2-1; V: TRBV5-5
CDR3: CASSRADEKLFF; J: TRBJ1-4; V: TRBV6-5
CDR3: CATGVDVGNEQFF; J: TRBJ2-1; V: TRBV24-1
CDR3: CASSIRDGRYEQYF; J: TRBJ2-7; V: TRBV7-2
CDR3: CASSLLLVSTDTQYF; J: TRBJ2-3; V: TRBV7-2
CDR3: CASSLALWGIDEQYF; J: TRBJ2-7; V: TRBV7-9
CDR3: CATSDPTGRGEKLFF; J: TRBJ1-4; V: TRBV24-1
CDR3: CASSTPRPGAKPRPTYNEQFF; J: TRBJ2-1; V: TRBV9
CDR3: CASSLASLKRGVGYNEQFF; J: TRBJ2-1; V: TRBV7-6
CDR3: CASSLVAGANYGYTF; J: TRBJ1-2; V: TRBV5-1
CDR3: CSASQGEGQPQHF; J: TRBJ1-5; V: TRBV20-1
CDR3: CASSPRDMNTEAFF; J: TRBJ1-1; V: TRBV7-9
CDR3: CASARTDTQYF; J: TRBJ2-3; V: TRBV7-2
CDR3: CASSLVASPTEAFF; J: TRBJ1-1; V: TRBV5-1
CDR3: CASSQDSYQPQHF; J: TRBJ1-5; V: TRBV4-1
CDR3: CASSTAGAREKLFF; J: TRBJ1-4; V: TRBV11-3
CDR3: CACGKEGEPQHF; J: TRBJ1-5; V: TRBV7-9
CDR3: CASSERRGREQFF; J: TRBJ2-1; V: TRBV6-1
CDR3: CASSPSNPNYGYTF; J: TRBJ1-2; V: TRBV4-2
CDR3: CASSPQAGGYNEQFF; J: TRBJ2-1; V: TRBV7-2
CDR3: CASSLDGQLSGANVLTF; J: TRBJ2-6; V: TRBV5-5
CDR3: CASSSRWRVGNSPLHF; J: TRBJ1-6; V: TRBV19
CDR3: CASSDPRDRGRRDGNQPQHF; J: TRBJ1-5; V: TRBV10-2
CDR3: CSASRPYGSNEQFF; J: TRBJ2-1; V: TRBV20-1
CDR3: CASSQLAGGLPQYF; J: TRBJ2-3; V: TRBV25-1